This T cell receptor (beta chain) came from a study of CD8+ T cells in alopecia areata. General study findings and limits: In patients, TCRs were shared less clearly than in mice, and HLA may possibly be involved. Sequencing of scalp samples also includes resident alphabeta T cells from normal skin. On tofacitinib, scalp clonality and expanded CD8+ clones among top 100 fell significantly.

With regard to this clone: Its antigen is not known.

After isolation, RNA underwent reverse transcription to generate cDNA as the sequencing template. Sequenced by immunoSEQ multiplex PCR; TCRdb stores in-frame clones only, minus some. The sample consists of about 180,000 clones, less than 70% of them appearing once. V was trimmed by 5 bases and J by 2 bases, leaving 13 bases between them. The germline CDR1 and CDR2 sequences are SGHAT and FQNNGV. The CDR3 covers 15 residues. Treatment of the sample: oral pan-JAK inhibitor, 5-10 mg twice daily. PBMC-derived CD4+ and CD8+ T cells were sorted. The V call is TRBV11-2, the J call TRBJ2-1, with a possible D match to TRBD1 (5 bases). This specimen consisted of CD8+ T cells sorted from blood, obtained at week 24, from a patient treated with tofacitinib. The receptor was derived from a human donor with alopecia areata. The CDR3, as DNA: TGTGCCAGCAGCGGAACAGGATTGACCTACAATGAGCAGTTCTTC. This sequence encodes CASSGTGLTYNEQFF.